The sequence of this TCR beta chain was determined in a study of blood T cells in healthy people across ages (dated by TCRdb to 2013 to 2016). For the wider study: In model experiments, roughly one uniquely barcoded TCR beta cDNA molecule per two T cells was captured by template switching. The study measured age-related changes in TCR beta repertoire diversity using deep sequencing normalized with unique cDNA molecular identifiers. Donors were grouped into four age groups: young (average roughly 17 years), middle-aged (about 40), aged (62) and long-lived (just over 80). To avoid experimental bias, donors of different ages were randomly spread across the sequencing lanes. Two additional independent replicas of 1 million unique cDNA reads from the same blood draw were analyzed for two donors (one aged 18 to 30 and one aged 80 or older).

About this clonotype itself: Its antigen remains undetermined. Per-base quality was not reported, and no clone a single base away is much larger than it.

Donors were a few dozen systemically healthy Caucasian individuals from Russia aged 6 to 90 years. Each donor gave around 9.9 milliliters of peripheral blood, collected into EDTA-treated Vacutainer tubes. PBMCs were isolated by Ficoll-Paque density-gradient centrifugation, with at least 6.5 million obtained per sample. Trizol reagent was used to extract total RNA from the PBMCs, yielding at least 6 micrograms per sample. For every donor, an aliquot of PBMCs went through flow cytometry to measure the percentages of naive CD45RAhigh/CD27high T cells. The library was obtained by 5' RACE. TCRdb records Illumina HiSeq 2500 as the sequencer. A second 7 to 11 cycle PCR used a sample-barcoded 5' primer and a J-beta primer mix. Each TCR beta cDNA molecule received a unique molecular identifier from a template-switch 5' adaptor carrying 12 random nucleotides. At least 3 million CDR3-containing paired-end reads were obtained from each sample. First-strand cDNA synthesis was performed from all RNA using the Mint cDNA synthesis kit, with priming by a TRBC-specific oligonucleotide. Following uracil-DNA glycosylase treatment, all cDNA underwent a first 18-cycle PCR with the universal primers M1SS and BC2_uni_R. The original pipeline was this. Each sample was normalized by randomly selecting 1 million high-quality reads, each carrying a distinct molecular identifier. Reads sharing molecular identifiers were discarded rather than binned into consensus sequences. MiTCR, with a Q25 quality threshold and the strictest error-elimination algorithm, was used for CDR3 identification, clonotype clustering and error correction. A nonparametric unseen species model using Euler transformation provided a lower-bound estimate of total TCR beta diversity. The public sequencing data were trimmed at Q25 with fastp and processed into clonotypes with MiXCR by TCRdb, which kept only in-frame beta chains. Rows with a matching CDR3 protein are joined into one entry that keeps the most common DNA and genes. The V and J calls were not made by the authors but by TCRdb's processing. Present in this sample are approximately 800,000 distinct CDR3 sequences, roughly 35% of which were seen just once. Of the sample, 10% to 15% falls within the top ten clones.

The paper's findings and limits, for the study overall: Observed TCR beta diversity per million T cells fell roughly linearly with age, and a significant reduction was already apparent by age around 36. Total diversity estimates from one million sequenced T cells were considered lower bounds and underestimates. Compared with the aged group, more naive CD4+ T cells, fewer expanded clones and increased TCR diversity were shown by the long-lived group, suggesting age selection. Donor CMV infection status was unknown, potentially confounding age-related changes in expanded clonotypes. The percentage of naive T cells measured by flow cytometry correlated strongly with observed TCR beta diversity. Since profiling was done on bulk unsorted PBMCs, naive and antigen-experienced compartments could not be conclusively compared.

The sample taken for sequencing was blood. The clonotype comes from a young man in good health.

The DNA sequence is given as TGTGCCAGCAGTTTAGGAGGGTTGAATACGCAGTATTTT. Translation gives CASSLGGLNTQYF. The chain is encoded by TRBV12-3 or TRBV12-4 joined to TRBJ2-3; a tentative D call is TRBD2 (5 bases match). Trimming at the junction amounts to 1 base on V and 7 bases on J, and the germline ends lie 9 bases apart. Spanning cysteine to phenylalanine, the CDR3 consists of 13 amino acids. Of all the DNA, just the CDR3 is kept, 39 bases in frame from base 1.